This T cell receptor (beta chain) was documented in a study of Ad26.COV2.S vaccination and SARS-CoV-2 variants. Germline V gene lookup returns CDR1 LGHDT and CDR2 YNNKEL (reference sequence). The CDR3 is 16 amino acids. The V end lost 0 bases, the J end lost 8 bases, and 17 bases lay between the germline ends. Treatment in this sample: roughly 20 received Ad26.COV2.S at low or high dose, single or two shots; 5 received placebo; per-sample allocation not given. The study sampled participants on day 63 after the first vaccine or placebo injection. Here immunoSEQ multiplex PCR was the method, and the copy in TCRdb shows in-frame clones only, minus some. The sample has hundreds of thousands of clones, around 88% seen once.

The chain combines TRBV3-1 (or the pseudogene TRBV3-2) with TRBJ2-1, with TRBD1 as a possible D gene (6 bases). The source is a person aged 18-60 years who received the Ad26.COV2.S COVID-19 vaccine or a placebo. The sample here was peripheral blood, taken in a trial of Ad26.COV2.S vaccine versus placebo. CDR3: CASSQDRTAPGDEQFF. CDR3 DNA: TGTGCCAGCAGCCAAGATAGGACAGCTCCGGGCGATGAGCAGTTCTTC.